This T cell receptor (beta chain) came from a study of CD8+ T cells in alopecia areata. The CDR3 contains 12 residues. Trimming cost V 0 bases and J 1 base, with 0 bases left between them. Germline V gene lookup returns CDR1 GTSNPN and CDR2 SVGIG (reference sequence). cDNA prepared by RNA extraction and subsequent reverse transcription served as the template for sequencing. TCRdb keeps only in-frame clones here, not all; method: immunoSEQ multiplex PCR. The sample yields 150,000 or so clones, around 71% seen once. This clone was counted a single time. Treatment: oral pan-JAK inhibitor, 5-10 mg twice daily. Collection of lesional scalp punch biopsies and peripheral blood was performed in alopecia areata patients.

The receptor was derived from a human donor with alopecia areata. The sample in question was CD4+ T cells sorted from blood, obtained at week 4, from a patient treated with tofacitinib. The chain carries TRBV30 and TRBJ1-4; D remains ambiguous. The CDR3 region has the DNA TGTGCCTGGAGTGTAACTAATGAAAAACTGTTTTTT. It translates to CAWSVTNEKLFF.